This passage covers 23 T cell receptor beta chains from one sample sequenced in a study of regulatory T cells in long-lasting Graves disease. The sample's time point: newly diagnosed GD, antithyroid drugs for less than 3 months. PBMC RNA served as the TCR library source. Sequencing libraries for TCR beta were prepared with iRepertoire HTBI primers and Arm-PCR of CDR3 regions. TCRdb reanalysed the multiplex PCR reads using MiXCR and keeps one entry per CDR3 protein. Of around 420,000 distinct CDR3 sequences in the sample, around 15% were seen once. Sequenced material: peripheral blood mononuclear cells (PBMCs), taken at new diagnosis, from a patient treated with antithyroid drugs. Source of these receptors: a female donor with Graves disease.

Ten or more counts support this clonotype. This rearrangement joins TRBV12-3 or TRBV12-4 to TRBJ2-5; the D is unclear. The V end lost 2 bases, the J end lost 5 bases, and 12 bases lay between the germline ends. The CDR3 is made up of 14 amino acids. This CDR3 is CASSLTSSWETQYF. The CDR3 bases are TGTGCCAGCAGTTTAACCTCTTCCTGGGAGACCCAGTACTTC.

Remarks on this clonotype: A much bigger clone sits one base away, suggesting this may be a read error. This sequence joins TRBV6-1 and TRBJ1-2, with 7 bases that match TRBD1. There are 19 residues in the CDR3. Germline CDR1 is MNHNS and CDR2 is SASEGT. The CDR3: CASTKWATGQRRIDYGYAF. The DNA of the CDR3 is TGTGCCAGCACGAAGTGGGCGACAGGGCAGCGGAGGATAGACTATGGCTACGCCTTC.

V and J are TRBV7-9 and TRBJ1-5; D is perhaps TRBD1 (5 bases). The germline gives CDR1 SEHNR, CDR2 FQNEAQ (reference sequence). The V gene lost 5 bases and the J gene lost 6 bases, with 17 bases spanning the gap. The CDR3 is made up of 15 amino acids. Here the CDR3 DNA reads TGTGCCAGCAGCCCCGACAGTGTTCGGAGTCAGCCCCAGCATTTT. This translates into CASSPDSVRSQPQHF.

This clonotype has a count of ten or more. This chain uses TRBV12-3 or TRBV12-4 with TRBJ2-1, with 14 bases fitting TRBD2. This CDR3 spans 16 amino acids. With 5 bases clipped from V and 7 bases from J, the junction kept 7 bases outside the gene matches. In DNA, the CDR3 is TGTGCCAGCAGTACTCCAGGGACTAGCGGGAGTAATGAGCAGTTCTTC. It translates to CASSTPGTSGSNEQFF.

J is TRBJ1-2 and V is TRBV5-4; possible D gene TRBD1, 6 bases. In germline, CDR1 is SGHNT, CDR2 YYREEE (reference sequence). The CDR3 has 13 residues. The germline V and J ends were trimmed by 4 bases and 3 bases, with 10 bases remaining between them. The DNA for the CDR3 is TGTGCCAGCAGCCGACAGGACTACTATGGCTACACCTTC. Amino acids: CASSRQDYYGYTF. The complete variable domain, with remaining parts taken from reference TRBV5-4 and TRBJ1-2, reads ETGVTQSPTHLIKTRGQQVTLRCSSQSGHNTVSWYQQALGQGPQFIFQYYREEENGRGNFPPRFSGLQFPNYSSELNVNALELDDSALYLCASSRQDYYGYTFGSGTRLTVV.

This clonotype was seen ten or more times. The V and J genes are TRBV11-2 and TRBJ1-4, with D perhaps matching TRBD1 (6 bases). Deletions cut 1 base from V and 2 bases from J, with 14 bases between. This CDR3 has 17 amino acids. Germline loops: CDR1 SGHAT, CDR2 FQNNGV. The CDR3 region is CASSLARGRGTNEKLFF. The CDR3 DNA is TGTGCCAGCAGCTTAGCGAGGGGGAGGGGCACTAATGAAAAACTGTTTTTT.

In its sample, this clonotype was seen a few times. This chain uses TRBV7-9 with TRBJ2-7; D tentatively fits TRBD1 or TRBD2 (5 bases each). The CDR3 is 15 amino acids. From germline, CDR1 is SEHNR and CDR2 FQNEAQ (reference sequence). The V and J ends lost 5 bases and 3 bases respectively, with 17 bases between them. CDR3 residues: CASSGRQSSVYEQYF. In nucleotides, the CDR3 is TGTGCCAGCAGCGGGAGACAGTCGTCGGTCTACGAGCAGTACTTC.

Ten or more counts support this clonotype. V gene TRBV11-2 combines with J gene TRBJ1-4; D call uncertain. Trimming cost V 4 bases and J 7 bases, with 13 bases left between them. This CDR3 has 14 amino acids. Germline CDR1 SGHAT, CDR2 FQNNGV. The CDR3 DNA is TGTGCCAGCAGCTCCTATGAGGGTGGTGAAAAACTGTTTTTT. This translates into CASSSYEGGEKLFF.

This clonotype was counted ten times or more. The chain joins TRBV20-1 to TRBJ2-1; 8 bases align to TRBD2. CDR1 is DFQATT, CDR2 SNEGSKA, per germline (reference sequence). V shed 1 base and J 6 bases; nucleotides not matched to a gene: 5. This CDR3 is built from 14 residues. The CDR3 DNA reads TGCAGTGCTAGAGTCGACGGGGGGGCCAATGAGCAGTTCTTC. It yields the protein CSARVDGGANEQFF.

The chain carries TRBV27 and TRBJ2-7; TRBD2 might be the D (6 bases). The CDR3 has 14 amino acids. V lost 2 bases, J lost 2 bases, and 10 bases lay in between. Germline values: CDR1 MNHEY, CDR2 SMNVEV (reference sequence). As DNA, the CDR3 is TGTGCCAGCAGTTTACAAGCGGGCACCTACGAGCAGTACTTC. Translated, it gives CASSLQAGTYEQYF.

This clonotype has more than one count but fewer than ten. The genes are TRBV24-1 and TRBJ1-1, with TRBD1 matching over 8 bases. Looked up from germline, CDR1 is KGHDR and CDR2 is SFDVKD. The ends lost 5 bases at V and 4 bases at J; junction bases unmatched: 11. The CDR3 loop spans 16 amino acids. CDR3 amino acids: CATSAAPFDRGTEAFF. CDR3 nucleotide sequence: TGTGCCACCAGTGCCGCACCCTTCGACAGGGGCACTGAAGCTTTCTTT.

This clonotype appeared a single time. Its ends do not fully match the called genes, so a read error is possible. The chain combines TRBV18 with TRBJ2-1, with 9 bases identical to TRBD1. This CDR3 has 15 amino acids. Germline lookup yields CDR1 KGHSH and CDR2 LQKENI. CDR3 nucleotides: TGTGCCAGCTCAGCACCGGGACAGGGAATTGATGAGCAGTTCTTC. This sequence encodes CASSAPGQGIDEQFF.

This clonotype was counted ten times or more. This chain links TRBV30 with TRBJ1-2; no reliable D call. The CDR3 has 13 amino acids. Germline CDR1 reads GTSNPN; CDR2 reads SVGIG (reference sequence). Trimming pared 0 bases from V and 5 bases from J, leaving 10 bases between. The CDR3 DNA reads as TGTGCCTGGAGTGTACCGCCAGAGTATGGCTACACCTTC. Translation: CAWSVPPEYGYTF.

As for this clonotype: Given a much more abundant clone one base away, this may be a read error. The chain is built from TRBV28 and TRBJ1-1, with D perhaps TRBD1 (6 bases). Trimming cost V 5 bases and J 6 bases, with 19 bases left between them. This CDR3 is built from 15 residues. The V gene's germline CDR1 is MDHEN and CDR2 SYDVKM. CDR3 region: CASSTHRELNAEAFF. The CDR3 nucleotides are TGTGCCAGCAGTACCCACAGGGAACTTAACGCTGAAGCTTTCTTT.

In its sample, this clonotype was seen a few times. The chain recombines TRBV7-2 with TRBJ1-4, with a weak D call TRBD1 (6 bases). This CDR3 has 16 amino acids. Germline CDR1 reads SGHTA; CDR2 reads FQGNSA. Trimming left V 4 bases short and J 4 bases short, with 16 bases between. The CDR3 DNA is TGTGCCAGCAGCTCCATTACAGGGAGCGGTAATGAAAAACTGTTTTTT. Protein: CASSSITGSGNEKLFF.

This clonotype was seen a handful of times. Being one base from a much bigger clone, this may be a read error. The chain recombines TRBV27 with TRBJ2-6; tentative D call: TRBD2 (6 bases). The CDR3 runs 17 residues. CDR1 MNHEY and CDR2 SMNVEV come from the germline V gene (reference sequence). The CDR3 bases are TGTGTCAGCAGTTTTGTGGGACTGCAATCTGGGGCCAACGTCCTGACTTTC. Its protein product is CVSSFVGLQSGANVLTF. Using reference TRBV27 and TRBJ2-6 for the parts outside the CDR3, the full variable domain is EAQVTQNPRYLITVTGKKLTVTCSQNMNHEYMSWYRQDPGLGLRQIYYSMNVEVTDKGDVPEGYKVSRKEKRNFPLILESPSPNQTSLYFCVSSFVGLQSGANVLTFGAGSRLTVL.

As to this clonotype: This may be a read error: a much more frequent sequence differs by one nucleotide. This sequence joins TRBV6-5 and TRBJ2-7; TRBD2 aligns across 9 bases. From germline, CDR1 is MNHEY and CDR2 SVGAGI. CDR3 length equals 18 residues. Trimming removed 4 bases from V and 7 bases from J; junction bases left unmatched: 20. CDR3 residues: CASSSRTSASPSYNEQYF. CDR3 in DNA: TGTGCCAGCAGTTCACGGACTAGCGCCTCCCCCTCCTACAATGAGCAGTACTTC.

This clonotype appeared many times. V usage is TRBV7-2 and J usage is TRBJ2-1; tentative D call: TRBD2 (6 bases). CDR1 SGHTA and CDR2 FQGNSA come from the germline V gene. CDR3 length: 13 amino acids. V lost 5 bases and J lost 5, with 10 bases in between. The CDR3 DNA is TGTGCCAGCAGCCAGGGACTTGACAATGAGCAGTTCTTC. Translated, it gives CASSQGLDNEQFF.

In regard to this clonotype: A single base separates this from a much larger clone, so it may be a read error. The rearrangement uses TRBV6-1 and TRBJ2-1; 11 bases line up with TRBD2. The CDR3 is 15 amino acids. CDR1 is MNHNS, CDR2 SASEGT, per germline. Trimming took 4 bases from V and 5 from J; bases not matched to a gene: 4. CDR3 nucleotides: TGTGCCAGCAGTGGGGGACTAGCGGATAACAATGAGCAGTTCTTC. Translating gives CASSGGLADNNEQFF.

The chain couples TRBV10-3 to TRBJ1-6; 8 bases match TRBD1. Germline V lookup: CDR1 ENHRY, CDR2 SYGVKD. J lost 8 bases, V lost 6 bases, and 3 bases had no gene match. This CDR3 spans 13 amino acids. The DNA for the CDR3 is TGTGCCATCAGGGACAGGGAGGATTCACCCCTCCACTTT. Protein: CAIRDREDSPLHF.

The chain is built from TRBV2 and TRBJ2-7, with D possibly called TRBD1 or TRBD2 (5 bases each). Looked up from germline, CDR1 is SNHLY and CDR2 is FYNNEI. The CDR3 runs 13 residues. Trimming removed 8 bases from V and 2 bases from J, with 13 bases in between. The DNA for the CDR3 is TGTGCCAGCCGGGACCAAGTCACCTACGAGCAGTACTTC. Amino acids: CASRDQVTYEQYF.

As concerns this clonotype: A much larger clone differs from this one at a single base, so this may be a read error. This chain uses TRBV20-1 with TRBJ1-1; the match to TRBD1 covers 7 bases. From germline, CDR1 is DFQATT and CDR2 SNEGSKA (reference sequence). V was pared by 8 bases and J by 4 bases, with 13 bases of the junction left unmatched. The CDR3 has 14 residues. The DNA for the CDR3 is TGCAGTTCCCCCCCCACAGGGGTGGTCACTGAAGCTTTCTTT. It yields the protein CSSPPTGVVTEAFF.

This clonotype was seen repeatedly, ten times or more. The rearrangement joins TRBV9 to TRBJ1-3; D is unresolved. V lost 0 bases and J 3 bases, leaving 7 bases between the germline ends. The CDR3 is 14 amino acids. Germline V CDR1 and CDR2: SGDLS, YYNGEE. CDR3 sequence reads: CASSVGVSGNTIYF. The CDR3 DNA sequence: TGTGCCAGCAGCGTAGGGGTTAGTGGAAACACCATATATTTT. Looking up the rest from reference TRBV9 and TRBJ1-3 gives the full variable domain: DSGVTQTPKHLITATGQRVTLRCSPRSGDLSVYWYQQSLDQGLQFLIQYYNGEERAKGNILERFSAQQFPDLHSELNLSSLELGDSALYFCASSVGVSGNTIYFGEGSWLTVV.